A selection of T cell receptor beta chains follows, all from one sample in a study of cytomegalovirus exposure and HLA in healthy donors. The data were produced by immunoSEQ multiplex PCR, yet TCRdb's version contains in-frame clones alone and is incomplete. The table includes roughly 150,000 clones, roughly 81% detected once. Sequencing was done on a sample of PBMCs. These receptors all come from a young man in good health and CMV-seropositive. Both conserved end residues are part of each CDR3. The D gene is left open where the match is weak. The size field is filled for only some rows; it gives once, few, many or a size class.

V gene,D gene,clone size,J gene,CDR3 DNA,CDR3 protein
TRBV7-5,.,.,TRBJ2-3,TGTGTCAGAAGCCCGAGGACTAGCGGGAGCACAGATACGCAGTATTTT,CVRSPRTSGSTDTQYF
TRBV11-3,.,.,TRBJ2-6,TGTGCCAGCAGCTTAGATCAAGAGCTCTCTGGGGCCAACGTCCTGACTTTC,CASSLDQELSGANVLTF
TRBV10-3,TRBD1,.,TRBJ2-7,TGTGCCATCAGCTCGGGGACAGGGGTCTACGAGCAGTACTTC,CAISSGTGVYEQYF
TRBV11-3,TRBD2,.,TRBJ2-1,TGTGCCAGCCTCTCTTGGACTAGCGGGAGCAACGAGCAGTTCTTC,CASLSWTSGSNEQFF
TRBV27,.,.,TRBJ1-3,TGTGCCAGCAGTTTTAACAGGGATGGAAACACCATATATTTT,CASSFNRDGNTIYF
TRBV7-6,.,.,TRBJ2-1,TGTGCCAGCAGCTTTAGAGGGGGGGGCAATGAGCAGTTCTTC,CASSFRGGGNEQFF
TRBV12-5,TRBD2,.,TRBJ2-3,TGTGCTAGTGGTTTGGTAGGCGGGAGGGCCACAGATACGCAGTATTTT,CASGLVGGRATDTQYF
TRBV4-1,TRBD1,.,TRBJ2-7,TGCGCCAGCAGCCTTAGACAGGGGGCCAACGAGCAGTACTTC,CASSLRQGANEQYF
TRBV11-2,TRBD1,.,TRBJ1-6,TGTGCCAGCAGCTTATCCGGGACAGGGGAAACACCCCTCCACTTT,CASSLSGTGETPLHF
TRBV4-3,.,.,TRBJ1-2,TGCGCCAGCAGCCAAGATGAGGGAATGCGTGGCTACACCTTC,CASSQDEGMRGYTF
TRBV6-5,.,.,TRBJ1-3,TGTGCCAGCAGTACAGACAGGAGCTCTGGAAACACCATATATTTT,CASSTDRSSGNTIYF
TRBV9,TRBD2,.,TRBJ2-2,TGTGCCAGCAGCCCCAATGGGCTAGCGGGAGTCCGGAGCGGGGAGCTGTTTTTT,CASSPNGLAGVRSGELFF
TRBV5-8,TRBD1,.,TRBJ2-2,TGTGCCAGCAGCGCCGGGACAGCGGTTACGGGGGAGCTGTTTTTT,CASSAGTAVTGELFF
TRBV7-9,TRBD2,.,TRBJ2-1,TGTGCCAGCAGCCTGGGACTAGTCGGGTTCTACAATGAGCAGTTCTTC,CASSLGLVGFYNEQFF
TRBV6-1,.,once,TRBJ1-1,TGTGCCAGCATTCGGGGGGGGAATACTGAAGCTTTCTTT,CASIRGGNTEAFF
TRBV7-2,.,once,TRBJ2-7,TGTGCCAGCAGCTTAGCCGCGAGGCCCTCCTACGAGCAGTACTTC,CASSLAARPSYEQYF
TRBV11-3,.,.,TRBJ2-5,TGTGCCAGCAGCCGCGTTGAAGAGACCCAGTACTTC,CASSRVEETQYF
TRBV14,.,.,TRBJ2-5,TGTGCCAGCAGCCATCTCCTTAGTACCCAAGAGACCCAGTACTTC,CASSHLLSTQETQYF
TRBV9,TRBD1,.,TRBJ2-1,TGTGCCAGCAGCCCCGCGGGACAGGGGACCTACAATGAGCAGTTCTTC,CASSPAGQGTYNEQFF
TRBV5-4,.,.,TRBJ2-6,TGTGCCAGCAGCTTGGTGGGACCGGGACTTCCCTTCTCTGGGGCCAACGTCCTGACTTTC,CASSLVGPGLPFSGANVLTF
TRBV7-9,.,.,TRBJ2-7,TGTGCCAGCAGCACGGCAGGACAAGGTGAGCAGTACTTC,CASSTAGQGEQYF
TRBV19,.,.,TRBJ1-4,TGTGCCACAGGATCGGGACACCCTAATGAAAAACTGTTTTTT,CATGSGHPNEKLFF
TRBV29-1,TRBD2,.,TRBJ2-1,TGCAGCGGGAAGGGACTAGCGGGAGGGGGGGTGGAGCAGTTCTTC,CSGKGLAGGGVEQFF
TRBV4-2,TRBD1,.,TRBJ2-7,TGTGCCAGCAGCCAGACAGGGGAGACCTACGAGCAGTACTTC,CASSQTGETYEQYF
TRBV28,.,.,TRBJ1-2,TGTGCCAGCAGTTTGGGAGGGGAGACTAACTATGGCTACACCTTC,CASSLGGETNYGYTF
TRBV16,.,once,TRBJ1-5,TGTGCCAGCAGCCAAGTGGCAGGGAATCAGCCCCAGCATTTT,CASSQVAGNQPQHF